The 4 T cell receptor beta chains reported below all come from one sample, sequenced in a study of shared clonotypes between healthy human individuals. TCRdb's copy holds only in-frame clones and misses some; the assay was immunoSEQ multiplex PCR. The sample has around 2.5 million clones, 80% to 95% seen once. The sample was naive CD4+ T cells from PBMCs. The subset denotes: CD45RA+ positively selected. The receptors originated from a man aged 18 to 30 in good health. Some clones in this sample may be carry-over from other donors' samples.

The V call is TRBV5-5, the J call TRBJ2-5; perhaps TRBD1 as D (6 bases). With 4 bases removed from V and 6 bases from J, the gap between germline ends came to 22 bases. This CDR3 is built from 16 residues. Germline loops: CDR1 SGHKS, CDR2 YYEKEE (reference sequence). This chain's CDR3 is CASSLGGRGIQQTQYF. CDR3 in DNA: TGTGCCAGCAGCCTCGGTGGCAGGGGAATCCAGCAGACCCAGTACTTC.

This clone came up once. The CDR3 nucleotides read TGTGCCAGCAGCTTGGATTGGGCGTCTCAGCCCCAGCATTTT. Translation: CASSLDWASQPQHF. The rearrangement uses TRBV7-2 and TRBJ1-5; D is ambiguous. Trimming shortened V by 3 bases and J by 6 bases, and 12 bases separated the two germline ends. Germline values: CDR1 SGHTA, CDR2 FQGNSA. This CDR3 spans 14 amino acids.

The table lists this clone with a count of one. The same CDR3 is also encoded by other DNA sequences in this sample. The chain has TRBV28 and TRBJ1-5, with 7 bases identical to TRBD1. The germline gives CDR1 MDHEN, CDR2 SYDVKM. J was trimmed by 4 bases and V by 3 bases; bases with no gene match: 3. The length of the CDR3 is 14 residues. CDR3 sequence reads: CASSLGRGNQPQHF. For the CDR3, the DNA is TGTGCCAGCAGTTTGGGCAGGGGGAATCAGCCCCAGCATTTT. The variable domain in full, completed from reference TRBV28 and TRBJ1-5, reads DVKVTQSSRYLVKRTGEKVFLECVQDMDHENMFWYRQDPGLGLRLIYFSYDVKMKEKGDIPEGYSVSREKKERFSLILESASTNQTSMYLCASSLGRGNQPQHFGDGTRLSIL.

On this clone itself: Other DNA sequences in the same sample also yield this CDR3. J is TRBJ1-2 and V is TRBV27; unclear D gene. Germline CDR1 MNHEY, CDR2 SMNVEV (reference sequence). Trimming took off 5 bases at V and 8 bases at J, with 15 bases between the two ends. This CDR3 has 13 residues. The CDR3 DNA reads as TGTGCCAGCAGTCCTACGGGAGGGTACGGCTACACCTTC. Translation: CASSPTGGYGYTF.